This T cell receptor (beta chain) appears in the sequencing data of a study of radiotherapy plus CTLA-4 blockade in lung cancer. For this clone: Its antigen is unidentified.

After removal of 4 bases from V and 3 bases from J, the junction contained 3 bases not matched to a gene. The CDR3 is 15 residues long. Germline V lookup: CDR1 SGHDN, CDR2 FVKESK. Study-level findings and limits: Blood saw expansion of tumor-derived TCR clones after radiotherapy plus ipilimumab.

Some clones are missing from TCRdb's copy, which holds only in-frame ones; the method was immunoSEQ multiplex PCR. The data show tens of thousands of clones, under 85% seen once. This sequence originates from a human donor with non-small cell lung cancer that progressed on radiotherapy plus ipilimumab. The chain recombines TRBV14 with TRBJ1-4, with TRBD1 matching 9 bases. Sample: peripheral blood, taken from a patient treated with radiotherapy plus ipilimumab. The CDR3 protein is CASSRTGASNEKLFF. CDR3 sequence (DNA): TGTGCCAGCAGCCGGACAGGGGCCTCTAATGAAAAACTGTTTTTT.